A selection of T cell receptor beta chains follows, all from one sample in a study of shared clonotypes between healthy human individuals. Sequencing was performed with immunoSEQ multiplex PCR; in TCRdb, only in-frame clones are kept and a portion is missing. Among roughly 2.2 million clones listed, 85% to 95% were seen once. Sequencing was performed on naive CD4+ T cells from PBMCs. These receptors all come from a man aged 18 to 30 in good health. Some clones in this sample may be carry-over from other donors' samples. Each CDR3 is given with its conserved first and last residue. Each record gives: V gene, CDR3 protein.

TRBV18 | CASSPGPGPEQYF
TRBV6-6 | CASKAGGSSYNEQFF
TRBV28 | CASSRIGTPGSNQPQHF
TRBV5-1 | CASSSGPGANVLTF
TRBV6-1 | CASSEKGARGYTF
TRBV5-1 | CASSSGQGGQPQHF
TRBV13 | CASSFLSGTNEQYF
TRBV30 | CAWSKPGLAGNEQFF
TRBV6-9 | CASIRLAFGNEQFF
TRBV18 | CASSRETEASTDTQYF
TRBV29-1 | CSVPLKTGNTEAFF
TRBV7-3 | CASSLTDHRQYNEQFF
TRBV6-1 | CASSEPGQNYGYTF
TRBV2 | CASSELGFDNQPQHF
TRBV2 | CAGGRLSYEQYF
TRBV25-1 | CASSDSTALSGNTIYF
TRBV4-3 | CASSQGSWEQFF
TRBV11-3 | CASSLGLAGSTDTQYF
TRBV10-3 | CAISPDDRGFGNTIYF
TRBV4-1 | CASSQRTQSGYYNEQFF
TRBV28 | CASSPLGLAGITDTQYF
TRBV4-3 | CASSHSTGSYEQYF
TRBV9 | CASSVVGTFNPYGYTF
TRBV5-1 | CASSAPGPGTVVYEQYF
TRBV28 | CASSFTPSWREDVYNEQFF
TRBV7-3 | CASSLTPAVSYNEQFF
TRBV14 | CASSQVSAGHYEQYF
TRBV7-8 | CASRTDRGRPGGTEAFF
TRBV7-3 | CASSLDDTEAFF
TRBV6-6 | CASSAGLAGRETQYF
TRBV14 | CASSPGTGTYEQYF
TRBV4-1 | CASSLQVPEAFF
TRBV29-1 | CSSSRLAGGYNEQFF
TRBV12-5 | CASGLRGSGDHEQYF
TRBV5-4 | CASSSDRGQQYF
TRBV28 | CASSFWQGGGYTF
TRBV15 | CATSTSEGYSNQPQHF
TRBV28 | CASSRTGGYEQYF
TRBV2 | CASNDRVETQYF
TRBV7-3 | CASSPKSGTTDTQYF
TRBV5-1 | CASSLVVVSGANVLTF
TRBV29-1 | CSVDRGFGEQYF
TRBV11-2 | CASSLGLGNTIYF
TRBV5-4 | CASSRTDRGRYEQYF